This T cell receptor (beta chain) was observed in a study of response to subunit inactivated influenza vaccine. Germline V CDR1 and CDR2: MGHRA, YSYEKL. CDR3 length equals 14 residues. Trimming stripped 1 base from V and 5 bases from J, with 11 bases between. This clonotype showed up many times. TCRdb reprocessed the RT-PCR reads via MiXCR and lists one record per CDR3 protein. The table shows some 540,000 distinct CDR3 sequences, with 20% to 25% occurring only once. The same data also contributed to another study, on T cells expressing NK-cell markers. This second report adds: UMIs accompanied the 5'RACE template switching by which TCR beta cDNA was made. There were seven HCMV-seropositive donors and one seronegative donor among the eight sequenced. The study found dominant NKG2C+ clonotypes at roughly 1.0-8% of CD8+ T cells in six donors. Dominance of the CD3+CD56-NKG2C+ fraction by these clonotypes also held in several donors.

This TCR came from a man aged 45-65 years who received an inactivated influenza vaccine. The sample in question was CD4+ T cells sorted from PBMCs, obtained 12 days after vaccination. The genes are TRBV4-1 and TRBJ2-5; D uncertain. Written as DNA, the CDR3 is TGCGCCAGCAGCCAAGGCATTATCTTGGAGACCCAGTACTTC. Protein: CASSQGIILETQYF.